A selection of T cell receptor beta chains follows, all from one sample in a study of blood T cell repertoires in COVID-19. Assay used: immunoSEQ multiplex PCR; TCRdb lists only in-frame clones, some missing. Here the sample spans around 100,000 clones, around 90% being singletons. Specimen: peripheral blood. The receptors derive from a human donor in a cohort sampled during active COVID-19. Each CDR3 is given with its conserved first and last residue. D genes are given only for firm matches. A row's size may be missing; if present it is once, few, many or a size class.

V	D	J	size	CDR3	DNA
TRBV4-3	.	TRBJ1-1	.	CASSQGESAEAFF	TGCGCCAGCAGCCAAGGAGAATCCGCTGAAGCTTTCTTT
TRBV5-8	TRBD1	TRBJ2-7	.	CASSWPQRTGEAYEQYF	TGTGCCAGCAGCTGGCCCCAACGGACAGGAGAAGCCTACGAGCAGTACTTC
TRBV27	TRBD2	TRBJ2-1	.	CASTKVGGRGNEQFF	TGTGCCAGCACTAAGGTGGGCGGGAGGGGGAATGAGCAGTTCTTC
TRBV6-2/TRBV6-3	.	TRBJ2-1	.	CASSPLNEQFF	TGTGCCAGCAGTCCCCTCAATGAGCAGTTCTTC
TRBV21-1	.	TRBJ1-4	.	CASSTTGSGRNEKLFF	TGTGCCAGCAGCACGACAGGCTCGGGCCGTAATGAAAAACTGTTTTTT
TRBV18	.	TRBJ2-5	.	CASSPQGVGETQYF	TGTGCCAGCTCACCACAAGGGGTAGGGGAGACCCAGTACTTC
TRBV6-6	.	TRBJ2-7	.	CASSLTGNYEQYF	TGTGCCAGCAGCCTTACAGGGAACTACGAGCAGTACTTC
TRBV7-8	.	TRBJ2-7	.	CASSLEAQGVYEQYF	TGTGCCAGCAGCTTAGAGGCACAAGGGGTCTACGAGCAGTACTTC
TRBV4-1	TRBD1	TRBJ1-1	.	CASSTRGPNTEAFF	TGCGCCAGCAGCACCAGGGGGCCGAACACTGAAGCTTTCTTT
TRBV5-6	.	TRBJ2-7	once	CASSLQASYEQYF	TGTGCCAGCAGCTTACAGGCCTCCTACGAGCAGTACTTC
TRBV18	.	TRBJ1-1	.	CASSPDREAFF	TGTGCCAGCTCCCCAGACAGGGAAGCTTTCTTT
TRBV5-8	.	TRBJ1-4	.	CASSWGLNEKLFF	TGTGCCAGCAGCTGGGGACTTAATGAAAAACTGTTTTTT
TRBV25-1	TRBD1	TRBJ2-7	.	CASSESGTGHYEQYF	TGTGCCAGCAGTGAGTCCGGGACAGGTCACTACGAGCAGTACTTC
TRBV7-9	TRBD2	TRBJ2-7	few	CASAGTSGMQYF	TGTGCCTCGGCAGGGACTAGCGGGATGCAGTACTTC
TRBV7-2	TRBD2	TRBJ2-7	.	CASSPWTSGSYEQYF	TGTGCCAGCAGCCCCTGGACTAGCGGGTCCTACGAGCAGTACTTC
TRBV6-5	.	TRBJ2-6	once	CASSYSTVSGANVLTF	TGTGCCAGCAGTTACTCGACAGTATCTGGGGCCAACGTCCTGACTTTC
TRBV5-1	TRBD1	TRBJ2-2	.	CASTLTGIGGELFF	TGCGCCAGCACCCTGACAGGGATCGGCGGGGAGCTGTTTTTT
TRBV19	.	TRBJ1-1	.	CASSFGATEAFF	TGTGCCAGTAGTTTTGGAGCCACTGAAGCTTTCTTT
TRBV4-1	.	TRBJ1-1	once	CASSPTGDPNTEAFF	TGCGCCAGCAGCCCTACGGGGGATCCGAACACTGAAGCTTTCTTT
TRBV19	TRBD1	TRBJ1-1	.	CASSPGTGSEAFF	TGTGCCAGTAGTCCCGGGACAGGGAGTGAAGCTTTCTTT